Listed here is a single TCR beta chain. This clone has at least ten counts. The antigen this receptor binds is unknown. The input lacks base qualities; no much larger clone sits a single base away. The sample comes from a study of blood T cell repertoires in COVID-19 (dated by TCRdb to between 2020 and 2021). Study-wide context: The collaborator samples originated in the United States, Italy and Spain and spanned the acute and convalescent phases of COVID-19. The repertoires were made available in a free public database intended to serve as a resource for research on the immune response to SARS-CoV-2. The samples were drawn from the first 160 participants of the ongoing ImmuneRACE study and from 1,254 subjects provided by 6 global collaborators. The material from the prospective study consisted of cDNA or gDNA derived from T cells, B-cell-depleted T cells, or PBMCs. Where available, HLA class I and class II types were taken from metadata supplied by the sample provider and were not determined by assay-based typing. Subjects who had been exposed to COVID-19, were actively infected with it, or had recovered from it provided the deeply sampled blood TCRbeta repertoires that made up the dataset. Nearly every sample came with metadata listing a de-identified subject ID, COVID-19 status, age in years and sex. What the authors observed across the whole study: The amount of clinical and demographic metadata varied by source and participant and was provided uncurated.

TCRbeta CDR3 regions were amplified from genomic DNA using the immunoSEQ Assay, a bias-controlled multiplex PCR. The study's own analysis went as follows. Nucleated cell counts per sample were estimated from amplification of reference gene primers within the assay. To quantify the absolute abundance of each unique TCRbeta CDR3 rearrangement, sequence reads were collapsed and filtered. Productive Simpson clonality was computed per sample as the square root of Simpson's diversity index over productive rearrangements. TCRdb mirrors the immuneACCESS table, restricted to in-frame sequences. Some clones are absent from its copies; in checked studies, under half trace to an unresolved V gene, and the reason for the others is unknown. Clone size and the V and J calls come from that table; the DNA yielded D and trimming. The sample table holds a few hundred thousand clones, of which about 88% were seen once. 5.5% to 7.5% of the sample lies in the top ten.

Whole blood was collected in K2EDTA tubes by collaborating institutions according to the institutions' own protocols. For TCRbeta analysis, collaborators shipped samples in one of three forms: frozen whole blood, isolated PBMCs, or DNA extracted from either of those sample types. The germline V gene (reference sequence) gives CDR1 as LNHDA and CDR2 as SQIVND. The CDR3, cysteine through phenylalanine, is 11 amino acids long. CDR3 DNA is the only sequence kept; it has 33 bases, read in frame from the first base. The trim is 10 bases for V and 1 base for J, with a gap of 6 bases between the germline ends.

The sequence is built from TRBV19 and TRBJ2-3; D gene: possibly TRBD1, on 5 matching bases. Sequenced material: peripheral blood. The TCR was taken from a woman in her 70s with active or convalescent COVID-19. The CDR3 protein sequence reads: CATGRTDTQYF. The nucleotide sequence is given as TGTGCCACAGGGCGCACAGATACGCAGTATTTT.